This passage covers 6 T cell receptor beta chains from one sample sequenced in a study of control samples from healthy donors and cancer patients. Profiled with immunoSEQ multiplex PCR; TCRdb holds only in-frame clones, not every one. The table shows about 120,000 clones, with more than 80% occurring only once. The sequenced sample was blood. All receptors derive from a man in his forties or fifties in good health.

Note on this clone: One end of the junction fails to match germline, which may point to a read error. This chain joins TRBV3-1 (or the pseudogene TRBV3-2) and TRBJ1-6, with D unresolved. Germline-derived CDR1 and CDR2 are LGHDT and YNNKEL (reference sequence). The CDR3 is made up of 15 amino acids. The CDR3 is CANSPGSSYNSPLHF. The CDR3 DNA follows: TGTGCCAACAGCCCGGGGAGCTCCTATAATTCACCCCTCCACTTT.

The sample holds a few counts of this clone. As DNA, the CDR3 is TGTGCCAGCAGCCAAGATTATGGCAGGGTATTAAGCGAGCAGTACTTC. Protein: CASSQDYGRVLSEQYF. The gene calls are TRBV14 and TRBJ2-7; D may be TRBD1 (5 bases). The CDR3 is 16 residues long. Germline assignment: CDR1 SGHDN and CDR2 FVKESK. Trimming took 0 bases from V and 6 from J, leaving 18 bases between them.

This chain connects TRBV5-1 to TRBJ1-1; D ambiguous. Trimming took 0 bases from V and 1 from J, leaving 4 bases between them. This CDR3 spans 13 amino acids. Germline CDR1 reads SGHRS; CDR2 reads YFSETQ. The CDR3 is CASSLAGNTEAFF. CDR3 coding DNA: TGCGCCAGCAGCTTGGCCGGGAACACTGAAGCTTTCTTT.

This chain links TRBV12-3 or TRBV12-4 with TRBJ2-7, with TRBD1 matching 8 bases. The CDR3 loop spans 13 amino acids. The ends lost 5 bases at V and 3 bases at J; junction bases unmatched: 3. The CDR3 DNA is TGTGCCAGCAGTACAGGACAGGGCTACGAGCAGTACTTC. Residues: CASSTGQGYEQYF.

V usage is TRBV4-1 and J usage is TRBJ1-2; possibly TRBD1 for D (5 bases). This CDR3 has 14 residues. V was pared by 3 bases and J by 2 bases, with 10 bases between. Per the germline V gene, CDR1 is MGHRA and CDR2 is YSYEKL. The CDR3 sequence: CASSQKEGNYGYTF. CDR3 bases: TGCGCCAGCAGCCAGAAGGAGGGGAACTATGGCTACACCTTC.

The chain employs TRBV9 and TRBJ1-6; no firm D call. This CDR3 has 14 residues. Germline lookup yields CDR1 SGDLS and CDR2 YYNGEE. The V end lost 0 bases, the J end lost 0 bases, and 1 base lay between the germline ends. CDR3 DNA: TGTGCCAGCAGCGTAGGCTCCTATAATTCACCCCTCCACTTT. Protein sequence: CASSVGSYNSPLHF.